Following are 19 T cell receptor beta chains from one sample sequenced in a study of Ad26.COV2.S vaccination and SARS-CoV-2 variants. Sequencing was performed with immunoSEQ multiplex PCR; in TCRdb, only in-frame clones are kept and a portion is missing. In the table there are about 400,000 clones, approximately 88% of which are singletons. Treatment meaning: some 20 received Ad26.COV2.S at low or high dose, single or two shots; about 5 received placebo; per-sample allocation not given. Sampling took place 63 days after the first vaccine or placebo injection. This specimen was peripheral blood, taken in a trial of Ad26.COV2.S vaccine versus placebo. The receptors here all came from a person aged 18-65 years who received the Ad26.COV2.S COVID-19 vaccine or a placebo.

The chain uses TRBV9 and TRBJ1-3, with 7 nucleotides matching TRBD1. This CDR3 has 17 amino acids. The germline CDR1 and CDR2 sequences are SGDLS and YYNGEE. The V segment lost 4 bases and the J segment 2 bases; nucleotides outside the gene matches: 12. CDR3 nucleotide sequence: TGTGCCAGCAGCCCTACGACAGGGACGGGAACTGGAAACACCATATATTTT. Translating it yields CASSPTTGTGTGNTIYF.

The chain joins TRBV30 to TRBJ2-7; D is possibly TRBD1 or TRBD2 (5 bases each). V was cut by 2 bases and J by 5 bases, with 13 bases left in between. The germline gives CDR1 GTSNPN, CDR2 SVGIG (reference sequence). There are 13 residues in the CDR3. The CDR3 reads CAWSPRGPHEQYF. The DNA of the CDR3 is TGTGCCTGGAGTCCACGGGGACCACACGAGCAGTACTTC. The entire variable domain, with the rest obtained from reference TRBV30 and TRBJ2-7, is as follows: SQTIHQWPATLVQPVGSPLSLECTVEGTSNPNLYWYRQAAGRGLQLLFYSVGIGQISSEVPQNLSASRPQDRQFILSSKKLLLSDSGFYLCAWSPRGPHEQYFGPGTRLTVT.

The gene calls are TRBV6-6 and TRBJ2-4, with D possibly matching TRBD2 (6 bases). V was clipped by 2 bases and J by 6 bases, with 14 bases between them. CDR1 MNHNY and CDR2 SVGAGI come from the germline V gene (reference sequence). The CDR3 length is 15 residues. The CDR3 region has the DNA TGTGCCAGCAGTTACACCCGTACCGGGAGAAACATTCAGTACTTC. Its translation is CASSYTRTGRNIQYF.

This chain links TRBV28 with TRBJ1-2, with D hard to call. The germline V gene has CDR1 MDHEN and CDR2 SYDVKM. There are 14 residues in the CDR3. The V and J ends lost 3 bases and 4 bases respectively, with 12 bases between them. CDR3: CASSFLRTVYGYTF. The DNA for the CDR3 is TGTGCCAGCAGTTTTCTAAGGACGGTCTATGGCTACACCTTC.

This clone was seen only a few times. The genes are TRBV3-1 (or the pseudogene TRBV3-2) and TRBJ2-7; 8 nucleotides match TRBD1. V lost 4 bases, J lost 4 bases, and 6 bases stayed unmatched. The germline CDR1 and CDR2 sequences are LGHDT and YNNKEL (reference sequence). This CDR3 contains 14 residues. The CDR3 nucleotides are TGTGCCAGCAGCCCGACGGACAGGGAATACGAGCAGTACTTC. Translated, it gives CASSPTDREYEQYF.

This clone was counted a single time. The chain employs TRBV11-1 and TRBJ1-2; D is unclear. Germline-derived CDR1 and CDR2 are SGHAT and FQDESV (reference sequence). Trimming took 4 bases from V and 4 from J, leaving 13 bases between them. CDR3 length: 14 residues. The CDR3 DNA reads TGTGCCAGCAGCTCTTCCGACACGGTCTATGGCTACACCTTC. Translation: CASSSSDTVYGYTF.

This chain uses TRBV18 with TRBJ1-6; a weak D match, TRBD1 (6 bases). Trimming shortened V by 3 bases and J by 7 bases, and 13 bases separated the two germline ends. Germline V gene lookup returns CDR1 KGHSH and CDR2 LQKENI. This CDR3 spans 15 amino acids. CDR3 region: CASSPATGQNSPLHF. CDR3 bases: TGTGCCAGCTCACCCGCGACAGGTCAGAATTCACCCCTCCACTTT.

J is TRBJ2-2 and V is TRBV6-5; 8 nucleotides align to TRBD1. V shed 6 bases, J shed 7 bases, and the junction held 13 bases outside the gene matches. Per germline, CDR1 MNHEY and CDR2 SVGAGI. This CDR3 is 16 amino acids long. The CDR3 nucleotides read TGTGCCAGCAGATACATGGACAGGGTTGTGGGCGGGGAGCTGTTTTTT. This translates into CASRYMDRVVGGELFF.

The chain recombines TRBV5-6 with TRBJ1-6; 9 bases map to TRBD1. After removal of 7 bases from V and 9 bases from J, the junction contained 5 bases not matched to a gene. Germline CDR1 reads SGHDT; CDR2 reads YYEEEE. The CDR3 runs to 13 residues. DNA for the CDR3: TGTGCCAGCGAGGACAGGGGAGGTTCACCCCTCCACTTT. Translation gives CASEDRGGSPLHF.

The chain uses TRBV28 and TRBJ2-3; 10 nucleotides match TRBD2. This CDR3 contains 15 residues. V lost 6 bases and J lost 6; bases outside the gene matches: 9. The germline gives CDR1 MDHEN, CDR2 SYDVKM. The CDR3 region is CASSLLAGPKDTQYF. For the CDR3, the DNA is TGTGCCAGCAGCCTACTAGCGGGGCCGAAGGATACGCAGTATTTT.

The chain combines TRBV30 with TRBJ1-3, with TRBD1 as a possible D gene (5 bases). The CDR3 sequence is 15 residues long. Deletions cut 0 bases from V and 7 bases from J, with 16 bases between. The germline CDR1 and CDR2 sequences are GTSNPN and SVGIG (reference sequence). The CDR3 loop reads CAWSVREGPPNTIYF. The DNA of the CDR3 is TGTGCCTGGAGTGTACGCGAGGGACCCCCGAACACCATATATTTT. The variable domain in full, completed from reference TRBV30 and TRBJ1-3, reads SQTIHQWPATLVQPVGSPLSLECTVEGTSNPNLYWYRQAAGRGLQLLFYSVGIGQISSEVPQNLSASRPQDRQFILSSKKLLLSDSGFYLCAWSVREGPPNTIYFGEGSWLTVV.

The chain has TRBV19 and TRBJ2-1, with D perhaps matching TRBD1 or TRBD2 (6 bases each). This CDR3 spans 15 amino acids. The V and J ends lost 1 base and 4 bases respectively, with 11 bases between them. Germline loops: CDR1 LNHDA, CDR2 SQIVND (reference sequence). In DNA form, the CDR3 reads TGTGCCAGTAGTATAGGGGGGGCAGGTTACAATGAGCAGTTCTTC. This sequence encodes CASSIGGAGYNEQFF. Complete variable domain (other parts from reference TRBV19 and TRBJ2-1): DGGITQSPKYLFRKEGQNVTLSCEQNLNHDAMYWYRQDPGQGLRLIYYSQIVNDFQKGDIAEGYSVSREKKESFPLTVTSAQKNPTAFYLCASSIGGAGYNEQFFGPGTRLTVL.

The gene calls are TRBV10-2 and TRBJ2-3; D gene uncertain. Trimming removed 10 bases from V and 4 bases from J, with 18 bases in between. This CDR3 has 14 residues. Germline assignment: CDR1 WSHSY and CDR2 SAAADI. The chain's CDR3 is CATLRTLGSDTQYF. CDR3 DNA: TGCGCCACCCTAAGGACCCTGGGGTCAGATACGCAGTATTTT.

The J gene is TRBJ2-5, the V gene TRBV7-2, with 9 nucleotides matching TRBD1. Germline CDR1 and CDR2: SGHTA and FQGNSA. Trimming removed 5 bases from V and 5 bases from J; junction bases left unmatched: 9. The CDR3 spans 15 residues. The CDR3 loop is CASSHPPGTGETQYF. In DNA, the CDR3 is TGTGCCAGCAGCCATCCTCCCGGGACAGGGGAGACCCAGTACTTC. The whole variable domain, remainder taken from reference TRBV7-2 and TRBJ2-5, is GAGVSQSPSNKVTEKGKDVELRCDPISGHTALYWYRQSLGQGLEFLIYFQGNSAPDKSGLPSDRFSAERTGGSVSTLTIQRTQQEDSAVYLCASSHPPGTGETQYFGPGTRLLVL.

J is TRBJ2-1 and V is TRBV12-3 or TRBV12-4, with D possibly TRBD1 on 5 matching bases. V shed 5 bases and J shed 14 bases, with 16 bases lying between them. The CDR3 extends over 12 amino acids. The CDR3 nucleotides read TGTGCCAGCAGTAGCACCGGGCAGGGAAAGTTCTTC. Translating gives CASSSTGQGKFF.

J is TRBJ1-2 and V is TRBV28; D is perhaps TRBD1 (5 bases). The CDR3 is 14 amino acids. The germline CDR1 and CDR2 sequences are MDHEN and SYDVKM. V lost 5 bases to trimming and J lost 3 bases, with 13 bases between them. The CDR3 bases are TGTGCCAGCAGTGCAGGGCTCACCGACTATGGCTACACCTTC. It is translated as CASSAGLTDYGYTF.

The CDR3 loop reads CASSLNSADGPYGYTF. As DNA, the CDR3 is TGTGCCAGCAGCTTAAATTCGGCCGATGGCCCCTATGGCTACACCTTC. This chain joins TRBV7-3 and TRBJ1-2; D is unclear. Germline V lookup: CDR1 SGHTA, CDR2 FQGTGA. The V end lost 1 base, the J end lost 4 bases, and 16 bases lay between the germline ends. CDR3 length equals 16 residues.

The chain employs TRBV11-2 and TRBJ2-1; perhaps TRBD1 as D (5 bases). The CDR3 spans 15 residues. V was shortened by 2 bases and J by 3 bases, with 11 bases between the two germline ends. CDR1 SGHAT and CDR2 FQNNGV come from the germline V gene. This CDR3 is CASSLSYRSYNEQFF. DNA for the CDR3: TGTGCCAGCAGCTTAAGTTACAGGAGCTACAATGAGCAGTTCTTC.

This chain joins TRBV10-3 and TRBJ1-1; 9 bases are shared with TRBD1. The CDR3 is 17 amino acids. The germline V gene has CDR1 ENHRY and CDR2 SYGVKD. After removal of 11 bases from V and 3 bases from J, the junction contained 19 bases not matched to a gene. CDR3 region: CADPPGQGHLSDTEAFF. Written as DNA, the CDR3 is TGTGCCGACCCCCCGGGACAGGGCCATCTGAGCGACACTGAAGCTTTCTTT.